The source of this TCR beta chain is a study of shared T cell receptors in the human thymus. CDR3 length: 17 amino acids. The germline V gene encodes CDR1 SGDLS and CDR2 YYNGEE. The trim removed 0 bases at V and 4 bases at J, leaving 3 bases unmatched. Here immunoSEQ multiplex PCR was the method, and the copy in TCRdb shows in-frame clones only, minus some. The sample consists of approximately 580,000 clones, approximately 78% of them appearing once. These data were likewise used in another study, on human thymus T cells. That source adds: Corrective cardiac surgery supplied the resected thymus tissue. There appeared to be biased usage of V and J genes in thymic and blood repertoires.

V gene TRBV9 combines with J gene TRBJ2-1; TRBD2 agrees at 14 bases. The origin of this receptor is a boy under two years old with a congenital heart defect. The sample was thymocytes. CDR3: CASSVEGTSGRYNEQFF. CDR3 DNA sequence: TGTGCCAGCAGCGTAGAGGGGACTAGCGGGAGATACAATGAGCAGTTCTTC.